This T cell receptor beta chain comes out of a study of shared clonotypes between healthy human individuals. Study results and caveats: Measured sharing among donors was expected to vary with sequencing depth. Generally, naive subsets (rather than memory subsets) showed larger estimated richness.

TCRdb's table, derived via immunoSEQ multiplex PCR, lists solely in-frame clones and lacks some. The sample yields around 2,100,000 clones, about 95% seen once. Naive CD8 cells, CD45RO-negative and positively selected for CCR7, excluded terminally differentiated effector memory CD45RA+ cells. Worth noting for this clone: Its antigen is still unknown.

Germline V gives CDR1 SGHRS, CDR2 YFSETQ. The CDR3 runs to 13 residues. Trimming took off 9 bases at V and 3 bases at J, with 15 bases between the two ends. The clonotype was recovered from a young man in good health. The sample taken for sequencing was naive CD8+ T cells sorted from blood. The chain recombines TRBV5-1 with TRBJ1-1; the D is unclear. This CDR3 is CANPGPPDTEAFF. For the CDR3, the DNA is TGCGCCAATCCGGGTCCACCCGACACTGAAGCTTTCTTT. Full variable domain (remainder filled in from reference TRBV5-1 and TRBJ1-1): KAGVTQTPRYLIKTRGQQVTLSCSPISGHRSVSWYQQTPGQGLQFLFEYFSETQRNKGNFPGRFSGRQFSNSRSEMNVSTLELGDSALYLCANPGPPDTEAFFGQGTRLTVV.